Sequencing of this TCR beta chain was carried out in a study of radiotherapy plus CTLA-4 blockade in lung cancer. Study details: Among all patients, around 19% showed objective responses, while roughly 30% had disease control.

Only a few counts were recorded for this clone. Antigen: not known. Study findings and constraints: Together with interferon-beta, which increased in serum after radiation, early dynamic changes in blood T cell clones were reportedly the best predictors of response.

Enrolled patients, whose metastatic non-small-cell lung cancer was chemo-refractory, received focal radiation plus CTLA-4 blockade with ipilimumab. Assay used: immunoSEQ multiplex PCR; TCRdb lists only in-frame clones, some missing. The repertoire holds roughly 42,000 clones, around 63% seen once, with around a sixth in the top ten. The CDR3 covers 13 residues. V shed 6 bases and J 4 bases; nucleotides not matched to a gene: 5. The germline V gene encodes CDR1 SGDLS and CDR2 YYNGEE. The clonotype was recovered from a human donor with non-small cell lung cancer who had a partial response to radiotherapy plus ipilimumab. The chain uses TRBV9 and TRBJ1-1; 8 nucleotides agree with TRBD1. Here the sequenced sample was peripheral blood, taken from a patient treated with radiotherapy plus ipilimumab. The CDR3 DNA sequence: TGTGCCAGCACCTCCAGGGGGCCCACTGAAGCTTTCTTT. It encodes CASTSRGPTEAFF.